This T cell receptor (beta chain) was found in a study of blood T cells in healthy people across ages. This clonotype was observed a handful of times. The target antigen is unknown. Study-wide results and caveats: PBMCs went unsorted, and a conclusive naive versus antigen-experienced comparison was therefore prevented. Older age coincided with a roughly linear decline in TCR beta diversity per million T cells.

PCR was performed a second time for roughly 6 to 12 cycles using a sample-barcoded 5' primer and a J-beta primer mix. TCRdb re-called the 5' RACE reads through MiXCR, storing one row per CDR3 protein. There are roughly 1,800,000 distinct CDR3 sequences in the sample; around half occur only once, and over 2% lies in the top ten. Healthy Russian Caucasian donors spanned ages about 6 to 100 years. Donors each provided 8 to 10 milliliters of peripheral blood. Trimming cost V 8 bases and J 2 bases, with 14 bases left between them. The CDR3 contains 14 residues. Looked up from germline, CDR1 is SGHRS and CDR2 is YFSETQ.

The chain carries TRBV5-1 and TRBJ2-1; TRBD2 is a possible D gene (5 bases). The receptor was isolated from a woman aged 40 to 50 in good health. The specimen was blood. CDR3 DNA: TGCGCCAGTCAGAACGGACTGGCCTACAATGAGCAGTTCTTC. Translated: CASQNGLAYNEQFF.